The 7 T cell receptor beta chains listed next were all sequenced from one sample in a study of cytotoxic CD8 clonotypes in ibrutinib-treated CLL. Clones were sequenced by immunoSEQ multiplex PCR, and TCRdb holds only the in-frame ones, with some missing. Of 25,000 or so clones in the sample, 62% were seen once. Specimen: PBMCs, collected before ibrutinib treatment. Every receptor here comes from a human donor with chronic lymphocytic leukemia.

This rearrangement joins TRBV6-4 to TRBJ2-7; 9 bases are a match to TRBD2. Germline values: CDR1 MRHNA, CDR2 SNTAGT. The CDR3 runs to 13 residues. The CDR3 nucleotides read TGTCCGACCCCTGGCGGGAGGGCCTACGAGCAGTACTTC. Translating it yields CPTPGGRAYEQYF.

The CDR3 bases are TGTGCCAGCAGTTATGATCCTGGGGGCACTGAAGCTTTCTTT. It is translated as CASSYDPGGTEAFF. The chain has TRBV6-5 and TRBJ1-1; D is possibly TRBD1 (5 bases). The CDR3 consists of 14 residues. Trimming shortened V by 3 bases and J by 4 bases, and 12 bases separated the two germline ends. Germline V gene sequence: CDR1 MNHEY, CDR2 SVGAGI.

This clone was counted only a few times. The chain links TRBV14 to TRBJ2-7, with a weak D call TRBD1 (5 bases). The V gene lost 4 bases and the J gene lost 9 bases, with 13 bases spanning the gap. CDR1 and CDR2 from the germline V gene are SGHDN and FVKESK. The CDR3 has 12 amino acids. The CDR3 coding sequence is TGTGCCAGCAGCCCCCTAGGGGTCCTGCAGTACTTC. It is translated as CASSPLGVLQYF.

This chain links TRBV2 with TRBJ2-2; D is uncertain. Germline CDR1 is SNHLY and CDR2 is FYNNEI. V was pared by 9 bases and J by 1 base, with 9 bases between. The length of the CDR3 is 13 residues. DNA of the CDR3: TGTGCCAGTCGGGTAGGGAACACCGGGGAGCTGTTTTTT. This codes for CASRVGNTGELFF.

The rearrangement joins TRBV19 to TRBJ1-5; D is perhaps TRBD1 (5 bases). Germline V gene lookup returns CDR1 LNHDA and CDR2 SQIVND (reference sequence). CDR3 length equals 16 residues. V lost 7 bases and J 0 bases, leaving 16 bases between the germline ends. CDR3 region: CASTQRDFHSNQPQHF. The DNA for the CDR3 is TGTGCCAGTACCCAAAGGGACTTTCATAGCAATCAGCCCCAGCATTTT.

The chain links TRBV10-1 to TRBJ2-3, with D uncertain. This CDR3 spans 12 amino acids. V lost 8 bases to trimming and J lost 0 bases, with 6 bases between them. The V gene's germline CDR1 is WNHNN and CDR2 SYGVQD (reference sequence). CDR3 DNA sequence: TGCGCCAGCGGAGCTAGCACAGATACGCAGTATTTT. It translates to CASGASTDTQYF.

The J gene is TRBJ2-7, the V gene TRBV21-1. TRBV21-1 is a pseudogene locus. The CDR3 covers 16 residues. The CDR3 loop reads CASSKEIGEGADEQYF. DNA of the CDR3: TGTGCCAGCAGCAAAGAAATCGGGGAGGGGGCTGACGAGCAGTACTTC.